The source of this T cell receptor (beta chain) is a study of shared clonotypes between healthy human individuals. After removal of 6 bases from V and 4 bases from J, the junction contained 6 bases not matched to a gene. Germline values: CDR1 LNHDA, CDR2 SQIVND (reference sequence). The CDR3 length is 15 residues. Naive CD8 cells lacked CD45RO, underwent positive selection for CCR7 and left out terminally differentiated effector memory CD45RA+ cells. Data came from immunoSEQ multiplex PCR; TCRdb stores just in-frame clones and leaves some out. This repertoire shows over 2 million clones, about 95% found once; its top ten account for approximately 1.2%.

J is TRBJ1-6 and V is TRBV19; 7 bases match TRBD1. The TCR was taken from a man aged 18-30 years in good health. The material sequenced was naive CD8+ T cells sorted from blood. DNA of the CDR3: TGTGCCAGTAGGGCGGACAGGAGTTATAATTCACCCCTCCACTTT. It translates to CASRADRSYNSPLHF.